These 29 T cell receptor beta chains were all obtained from the same sample, sequenced in a study of OX40 agonist ivuxolimab in advanced cancers. TCRdb's table, derived via immunoSEQ multiplex PCR, lists solely in-frame clones and lacks some. The top ten hold around 2.8% of the sample, which has just over 90,000 clones, under 95% seen once. The source was CD4+ or CD8+ T cells sorted from blood, collected in a trial of the OX40 agonist ivuxolimab. These receptors came from an adult with an advanced solid tumor such as melanoma, head and neck, liver or kidney cancer.

The chain couples TRBV27 to TRBJ2-5; 9 nucleotides align to TRBD2. Trimming took 6 bases from V and 2 from J; bases not matched to a gene: 10. This CDR3 is built from 16 residues. Germline CDR1 MNHEY, CDR2 SMNVEV (reference sequence). The CDR3 loop is CASRTSPTSGQETQYF. DNA for the CDR3: TGTGCCAGCAGGACTTCTCCGACTAGCGGACAAGAGACCCAGTACTTC.

CDR3 bases: TGTGCCAGTAGTATCGGGACGGGAGGCACAGATACGCAGTATTTT. Amino acids: CASSIGTGGTDTQYF. The chain employs TRBV19 and TRBJ2-3; a possible D gene is TRBD2 (6 bases). V was clipped by 3 bases and J by 1 base, with 11 bases between them. The CDR3 is 15 residues long. Germline CDR1 and CDR2: LNHDA and SQIVND (reference sequence).

The chain carries TRBV6-6 and TRBJ1-6, with a possible D match to TRBD1 (6 bases). The CDR3 extends over 15 amino acids. Trimming cost V 2 bases and J 9 bases, with 14 bases left between them. From germline, CDR1 is MNHNY and CDR2 SVGAGI (reference sequence). CDR3 sequence reads: CASSYGGEGSSPLHF. In DNA form, the CDR3 reads TGTGCCAGCAGTTACGGGGGCGAGGGAAGTTCACCCCTCCACTTT.

The V call is TRBV10-2, the J call TRBJ2-2; D is uncertain. The CDR3 extends over 12 amino acids. Trimming shortened V by 5 bases and J by 1 base, and 2 bases separated the two germline ends. Per germline, CDR1 WSHSY and CDR2 SAAADI. CDR3 in DNA: TGCGCCAGCAGTTGGAACACCGGGGAGCTGTTTTTT. Translation: CASSWNTGELFF.

This chain links TRBV29-1 with TRBJ2-7, with TRBD1 matching 10 bases. The CDR3 totals 14 residues. V dropped 8 bases and J dropped 7; count of bases not matched to a gene: 14. Germline V CDR1 and CDR2: SQVTM, ANQGSEA. CDR3 sequence (DNA): TGCAGCCCCCGGGACAGGGGATCGAGCCGGGAGCAGTACTTC. It is translated as CSPRDRGSSREQYF.

The rearrangement joins TRBV19 to TRBJ2-3; the match to TRBD2 covers 9 bases. Trimming removed 6 bases from V and 4 bases from J; junction bases left unmatched: 2. CDR1 is LNHDA, CDR2 SQIVND, per germline (reference sequence). The CDR3 contains 13 residues. CDR3 coding DNA: TGTGCCAGTAGGGGGACTAGCTCAGATACGCAGTATTTT. This sequence encodes CASRGTSSDTQYF. Complete variable domain (other parts from reference TRBV19 and TRBJ2-3): DGGITQSPKYLFRKEGQNVTLSCEQNLNHDAMYWYRQDPGQGLRLIYYSQIVNDFQKGDIAEGYSVSREKKESFPLTVTSAQKNPTAFYLCASRGTSSDTQYFGPGTRLTVL.

The chain recombines TRBV7-9 with TRBJ1-2, with 10 bases lining up with TRBD1. CDR1 is SEHNR and CDR2 is FQNEAQ in the germline V gene (reference sequence). The CDR3 contains 14 residues. V dropped 4 bases and J dropped 5; count of bases not matched to a gene: 4. Here the CDR3 DNA reads TGTGCCAGCAGCTGGGGGACAGGGGAGTATGGCTACACCTTC. Translated: CASSWGTGEYGYTF.

This chain's CDR3 is CASSPPGTSGAETQYF. The CDR3 DNA reads TGTGCCAGCAGCCCACCCGGGACTAGCGGCGCGGAGACCCAGTACTTC. This chain connects TRBV5-4 to TRBJ2-5, with 11 positions matching TRBD2. Germline lookup yields CDR1 SGHNT and CDR2 YYREEE (reference sequence). CDR3 size: 16 residues. J was trimmed by 5 bases and V by 4 bases; bases with no gene match: 10.

The chain uses TRBV14 and TRBJ1-1, with 11 bases aligning to TRBD1. Germline V gene sequence: CDR1 SGHDN, CDR2 FVKESK. V trimming: 1 base; J trimming: 0 bases; junction bases outside the gene matches: 4. The CDR3 spans 17 residues. The CDR3 nucleotides read TGTGCCAGCAGCCAAGGGGGACAGGGGGTGATGAACACTGAAGCTTTCTTT. It yields the protein CASSQGGQGVMNTEAFF.

This rearrangement joins TRBV21-1 to TRBJ2-3; the table gives TRBD2 as D, unverified against the DNA. TRBV21-1 is labeled a pseudogene. The CDR3 has 16 residues. CDR3 nucleotides: TGTGCCACCAGACTAGCGGGGGGGCCGAGCACAGATACGCAGTATTTT. This sequence encodes CATRLAGGPSTDTQYF.

The genes are TRBV13 and TRBJ2-4; D perhaps matches TRBD2 (6 bases). Trimming stripped 3 bases from V and 15 bases from J, with 15 bases between. This CDR3 spans 12 amino acids. Germline V gene lookup returns CDR1 PRHDT and CDR2 FYEKMQ (reference sequence). The CDR3 DNA is TGTGCCAGCAGCTTGGGACTCCGATTGATGTACTTC. Amino acid sequence: CASSLGLRLMYF.

V is TRBV6-5 and J is TRBJ1-2, with a tentative D call TRBD1 (5 bases). With 3 bases removed from V and 3 bases from J, the gap between germline ends came to 11 bases. Germline V gene sequence: CDR1 MNHEY, CDR2 SVGAGI. The CDR3 extends over 14 amino acids. As DNA, the CDR3 is TGTGCCAGCAGTTATGGCGGGACGGACTATGGCTACACCTTC. Amino acids: CASSYGGTDYGYTF.

This sequence joins TRBV9 and TRBJ2-1; TRBD2 aligns across 8 bases. After removal of 4 bases from V and 5 bases from J, the junction contained 14 bases not matched to a gene. CDR3 length: 17 amino acids. CDR1 is SGDLS, CDR2 YYNGEE, per germline. CDR3 DNA: TGTGCCAGCAGCTCCCCCAGGGGCGGGGGGTCCCACAATGAGCAGTTCTTC. Protein: CASSSPRGGGSHNEQFF.

The gene calls are TRBV5-1 and TRBJ1-1; 8 bases are shared with TRBD1. Germline values: CDR1 SGHRS, CDR2 YFSETQ. This CDR3 is 14 amino acids long. After removal of 1 base from V and 1 base from J, the junction contained 0 bases not matched to a gene. The CDR3 nucleotides read TGCGCCAGCAGCTTGACAGGGGGGAACACTGAAGCTTTCTTT. The encoded protein is CASSLTGGNTEAFF.

The rearrangement links TRBV6-5 to TRBJ2-5; 11 nucleotides agree with TRBD2. This CDR3 contains 15 residues. CDR1 and CDR2 from the germline V gene are MNHEY and SVGAGI. J gave up 5 bases and V 7 bases, and 9 bases lay outside the gene matches. The CDR3 DNA reads as TGTGCCAGCACCTTTACTAGCGGGAGTTGGGAGACCCAGTACTTC. Its translation is CASTFTSGSWETQYF.

This rearrangement joins TRBV6-1 to TRBJ2-1, with D hard to call. V lost 1 base to trimming and J lost 6 bases, with 4 bases between them. CDR1 is MNHNS and CDR2 is SASEGT in the germline V gene. This CDR3 comprises 12 residues. CDR3 in amino acids: CASSEEGNEQFF. The CDR3 DNA is TGTGCCAGCAGTGAAGAGGGCAATGAGCAGTTCTTC.

This clone was detected a few times. The same CDR3 is also encoded by other DNA sequences in this sample. The CDR3 nucleotides read TGTGCCAGCAGCTTAGGGACAACCTACGAGCAGTACTTC. Residues: CASSLGTTYEQYF. This chain links TRBV11-2 with TRBJ2-7; perhaps TRBD1 as D (5 bases). Germline assignment: CDR1 SGHAT and CDR2 FQNNGV. This CDR3 spans 13 amino acids. V was clipped by 1 base and J by 2 bases, with 6 bases between them.

The chain employs TRBV6-6 and TRBJ2-7; no reliable D call. The germline V gene encodes CDR1 MNHNY and CDR2 SVGAGI (reference sequence). The CDR3 runs 12 residues. V was clipped by 0 bases and J by 3 bases, with 3 bases between them. Here the CDR3 reads CASSYSDYEQYF. The CDR3 coding sequence is TGTGCCAGCAGTTACTCCGACTACGAGCAGTACTTC.

CDR3 DNA sequence: TGTGCCAGCGGCCAAGGGACTAGAGGTGATACGCAGTATTTT. This gives the protein CASGQGTRGDTQYF. V is TRBV27 and J is TRBJ2-3; 8 nucleotides line up with TRBD2. There are 14 residues in the CDR3. CDR1 and CDR2 from the germline V gene are MNHEY and SMNVEV (reference sequence). Trimming at V came to 8 bases and at J to 6 bases, leaving 10 bases not matched to a gene.

The chain couples TRBV29-1 to TRBJ2-7, with TRBD2 identical over 9 bases. The trim removed 6 bases at V and 3 bases at J, leaving 6 bases unmatched. CDR3 length: 13 amino acids. From germline, CDR1 is SQVTM and CDR2 ANQGSEA. The CDR3 DNA sequence: TGCAGCGTGGCGGGAGGGTCCCTCTACGAGCAGTACTTC. This encodes CSVAGGSLYEQYF.

The chain employs TRBV9 and TRBJ2-7, with TRBD2 identical over 12 bases. V was clipped by 3 bases and J by 0 bases; unmatched bases: 4. Looked up from germline, CDR1 is SGDLS and CDR2 is YYNGEE. This CDR3 has 16 amino acids. The CDR3 loop is CASSAGLAGYSYEQYF. CDR3 DNA sequence: TGTGCCAGCAGCGCGGGACTAGCGGGCTACTCCTACGAGCAGTACTTC.

The DNA of the CDR3 is TGTGCCAGCAGGGGGGCCGGGACAGATACGCAGTATTTT. Protein: CASRGAGTDTQYF. V and J are TRBV28 and TRBJ2-3; possible D gene TRBD1, 6 bases. Per germline, CDR1 MDHEN and CDR2 SYDVKM. V lost 6 bases and J 3 bases, leaving 10 bases between the germline ends. This CDR3 contains 13 residues.

The chain links TRBV2 to TRBJ2-5; 7 positions agree with TRBD1. Germline V gene sequence: CDR1 SNHLY, CDR2 FYNNEI. The CDR3 sequence is 19 residues long. The trim removed 2 bases at V and 0 bases at J, leaving 15 bases unmatched. CDR3 protein: CASSERQGDLYQDQETQYF. DNA for the CDR3: TGTGCCAGCAGTGAAAGGCAGGGGGATTTATATCAGGACCAAGAGACCCAGTACTTC.

This chain links TRBV18 with TRBJ2-1; 7 nucleotides align to TRBD2. The J segment lost 0 bases and the V segment lost 5 bases, leaving 4 bases of the junction unmatched. This CDR3 has 15 amino acids. CDR1 is KGHSH, CDR2 LQKENI, per germline. DNA of the CDR3: TGTGCCAGCTCAGTGAGCGGGAACTCCTACAATGAGCAGTTCTTC. Protein sequence: CASSVSGNSYNEQFF.

The J gene is TRBJ2-7, the V gene TRBV6-1; a possible D gene is TRBD2 (6 bases). The CDR3 is 15 amino acids. Germline CDR1 MNHNS, CDR2 SASEGT. The V end lost 1 base, the J end lost 3 bases, and 13 bases lay between the germline ends. The CDR3 here is CASSEGTGLIYEQYF. The CDR3 DNA reads as TGTGCCAGCAGTGAAGGGACGGGACTGATCTACGAGCAGTACTTC.

The gene calls are TRBV2 and TRBJ2-7; the D is unclear. The CDR3 totals 15 residues. CDR1 and CDR2 from the germline V gene are SNHLY and FYNNEI. V lost 10 bases, J lost 0 bases, and 19 bases lay in between. The DNA of the CDR3 is TGTGCCATCAAAAACCCGGACCTGAGCTCCTACGAGCAGTACTTC. It specifies CAIKNPDLSSYEQYF.

This chain connects TRBV25-1 to TRBJ1-2, with 9 bases fitting TRBD1. This CDR3 region has 10 residues. Germline CDR1 and CDR2: MGHDK and SYGVNS. This chain's CDR3 is CAAGTGPLTF. CDR3 DNA: TGTGCAGCCGGGACAGGGCCCCTCACCTTC.

This clone was seen a single time. The V gene is TRBV29-1, the J gene TRBJ2-7; TRBD2 matches at 13 bases. CDR3 size: 15 residues. The J segment lost 3 bases and the V segment lost 3 bases, leaving 5 bases of the junction unmatched. CDR1 and CDR2 (germline): SQVTM, ANQGSEA. The CDR3 spells CSVDSGTSGIYEQYF. The CDR3 region has the DNA TGCAGCGTTGACAGCGGGACTAGCGGGATCTACGAGCAGTACTTC.

J is TRBJ2-1 and V is TRBV11-2; D possibly uses TRBD1 or TRBD2 (5 bases each). Trimming stripped 1 base from V and 5 bases from J, with 12 bases between. Looked up from germline, CDR1 is SGHAT and CDR2 is FQNNGV. This CDR3 is built from 15 residues. The CDR3 spells CASSLVGTLNNEQFF. The CDR3 bases are TGTGCCAGCAGCTTAGTCGGGACGCTCAACAATGAGCAGTTCTTC.